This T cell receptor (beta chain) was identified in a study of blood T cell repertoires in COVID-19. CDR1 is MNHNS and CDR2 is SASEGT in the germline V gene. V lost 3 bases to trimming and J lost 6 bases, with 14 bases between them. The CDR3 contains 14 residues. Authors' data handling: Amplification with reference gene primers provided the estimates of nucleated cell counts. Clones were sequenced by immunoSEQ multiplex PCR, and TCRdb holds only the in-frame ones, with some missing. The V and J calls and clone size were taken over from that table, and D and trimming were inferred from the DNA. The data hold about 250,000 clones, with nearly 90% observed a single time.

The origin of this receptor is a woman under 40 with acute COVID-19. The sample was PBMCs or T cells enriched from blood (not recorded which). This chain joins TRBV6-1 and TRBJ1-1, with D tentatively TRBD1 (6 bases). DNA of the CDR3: TGTGCCAGCAGTGACAGATGGACAGTCTCTGAAGCTTTCTTT. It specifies CASSDRWTVSEAFF.